This is a list of T cell receptor beta chains from one sample in a study of blood T cell repertoires in COVID-19. Some clones are missing from TCRdb's copy, which holds only in-frame ones; the method was immunoSEQ multiplex PCR. The data contain about 200,000 clones, approximately 85% of them singletons. The sequencing sample was made of peripheral blood. These TCRs come from a woman aged 80 or older with COVID-19, enrolled during active disease. Both conserved end residues are part of each CDR3. A D gene is named only where the DNA matches it firmly. A clone size is listed for some rows: how often the clone was seen (once, few, many), or a class if it is expanded.

J | D | size | V | CDR3 | DNA
TRBJ2-5 | TRBD2 | . | TRBV9 | CASSAGTSGSQETQYF | TGTGCCAGCAGCGCCGGGACTAGCGGATCCCAAGAGACCCAGTACTTC
TRBJ1-3 | . | . | TRBV6-2/TRBV6-3 | CASIPDISGNTIYF | TGTGCCAGCATCCCGGACATCTCTGGAAACACCATATATTTT
TRBJ1-3 | . | . | TRBV18 | CASSTTLDSLSGNTIYF | TGTGCCAGCTCAACTACTCTCGACAGCCTCTCTGGAAACACCATATATTTT
TRBJ2-3 | TRBD2 | . | TRBV5-4 | CASSSVSGGVVNTQYF | TGTGCCAGCAGCTCCGTTAGCGGGGGGGTAGTGAATACGCAGTATTTT
TRBJ1-1 | TRBD1 | . | TRBV18 | CASSPTLGQGDTEAFF | TGTGCCAGCTCACCCACCTTGGGACAGGGTGACACTGAAGCTTTCTTT
TRBJ1-2 | . | . | TRBV6-6 | CASSYSSIGGHTHF | TGTGCCAGCAGTTACTCGAGTATAGGGGGACATACCCACTTC
TRBJ2-4 | . | . | TRBV11-2 | CASSLPGQAAGKNIQYF | TGTGCCAGCAGCTTACCCGGACAGGCAGCGGGCAAAAACATTCAGTACTTC
TRBJ1-1 | TRBD1 | . | TRBV5-4 | CASSFRGGADTEAFF | TGTGCCAGCAGCTTTCGAGGGGGCGCGGACACTGAAGCTTTCTTT
TRBJ1-2 | TRBD1 | . | TRBV5-5 | CASSLSGGQGYTF | TGTGCCAGCAGCTTATCAGGGGGCCAAGGCTACACCTTC
TRBJ1-1 | TRBD1 | . | TRBV6-5 | CASRDRGWTEAFF | TGTGCCAGCAGAGACAGGGGCTGGACTGAAGCTTTCTTT
TRBJ1-2 | . | once | TRBV5-1 | CASSLAHDRTYGYTF | TGCGCCAGCAGCTTGGCCCACGACAGAACCTATGGCTACACCTTC
TRBJ2-7 | TRBD2 | . | TRBV19 | CASSISGTRGDYEQYF | TGTGCCAGTAGTATCTCCGGGACTAGAGGGGACTACGAGCAGTACTTC
TRBJ2-1 | . | . | TRBV9 | CASSRGISYNEQFF | TGTGCCAGCTCCCGGGGGATCTCCTACAATGAGCAGTTCTTC
TRBJ1-3 | . | . | TRBV20-1 | CSASPGLQNTIYF | TGCAGTGCTAGTCCGGGACTCCAAAACACCATATATTTT
TRBJ2-2 | TRBD2 | . | TRBV30 | CAWSSPGGPNTGELFF | TGTGCCTGGAGCTCTCCGGGAGGGCCAAACACCGGGGAGCTGTTTTTT
TRBJ2-3 | . | . | TRBV28 | CASSLVGQILRTDTQYF | TGTGCCAGCAGTTTGGTTGGACAAATACTTCGCACAGATACGCAGTATTTT
TRBJ2-3 | . | once | TRBV5-4 | CASSFPTGEGNTQYF | TGTGCCAGCAGCTTCCCGACCGGTGAGGGAAATACGCAGTATTTT
TRBJ1-2 | . | . | TRBV5-1 | CASSPGSRDGYGYTF | TGCGCCAGCAGCCCGGGGTCCCGGGATGGGTATGGCTACACCTTC
TRBJ2-5 | TRBD1 | . | TRBV6-1 | CASSEETFTGGETQYF | TGTGCCAGCAGTGAAGAAACTTTTACAGGGGGGGAGACCCAGTACTTC
TRBJ2-5 | TRBD1 | . | TRBV7-3 | CASSLSRTGAETQYF | TGTGCCAGCAGCTTAAGTCGTACAGGGGCAGAGACCCAGTACTTC
TRBJ2-4 | . | . | TRBV19 | CASSIAGGGGIQYF | TGTGCCAGTAGTATAGCGGGAGGAGGGGGCATTCAGTACTTC
TRBJ2-1 | . | . | TRBV19 | CASQIRELGYNEQFF | TGTGCCAGTCAAATTCGGGAGCTGGGTTACAATGAGCAGTTCTTC
TRBJ2-7 | TRBD2 | . | TRBV14 | CASSQDQGTRGYEQYF | TGTGCCAGCAGCCAAGATCAAGGGACTAGGGGCTACGAGCAGTACTTC
TRBJ2-1 | . | once | TRBV14 | CASSQGGGFEQFF | TGTGCCAGCAGCCAAGGAGGGGGTTTTGAGCAGTTCTTC
TRBJ2-2 | TRBD2 | . | TRBV9 | CASSVLGGGAGELFF | TGTGCCAGCAGCGTACTCGGCGGGGGGGCCGGGGAGCTGTTTTTT
TRBJ2-1 | TRBD2 | once | TRBV5-4 | CASSSGSAGGTYNEQFF | TGTGCCAGCAGCTCCGGATCAGCGGGGGGAACCTACAATGAGCAGTTCTTC
TRBJ1-2 | . | few | TRBV5-1 | CASSLDRADYGYTF | TGCGCCAGCAGCTTGGACAGGGCGGACTATGGCTACACCTTC
TRBJ1-1 | . | . | TRBV5-1 | CASSLDGGRNTEAFF | TGCGCCAGCAGCTTGGATGGAGGAAGGAACACTGAAGCTTTCTTT
TRBJ2-7 | TRBD2 | . | TRBV15 | CATSRGASGGRTYEQYF | TGTGCCACCAGCAGAGGGGCTAGCGGGGGTAGGACCTACGAGCAGTACTTC
TRBJ2-7 | . | . | TRBV7-7 | CASSPGGQGTEQYF | TGTGCTAGCAGCCCAGGTGGGCAGGGGACCGAGCAGTACTTC
TRBJ1-4 | . | . | TRBV7-2 | CASTPQRGVGEKLFF | TGTGCCAGCACCCCTCAGCGGGGCGTAGGGGAAAAACTGTTTTTT
TRBJ1-1 | . | once | TRBV10-3 | CAISETEGTEAFF | TGTGCCATCAGTGAGACGGAGGGGACTGAAGCTTTCTTT
TRBJ2-1 | . | . | TRBV6-4 | CASSEVGRTGSYNEQFF | TGTGCCAGCAGTGAAGTTGGGAGAACGGGCTCCTACAATGAGCAGTTCTTC
TRBJ2-1 | . | . | TRBV6-2/TRBV6-3 | CASSYNGPNEQFF | TGTGCCAGCAGTTACAATGGCCCAAATGAGCAGTTCTTC
TRBJ1-1 | . | . | TRBV5-1 | CASKDAENRVTEAFF | TGCGCCAGCAAGGATGCAGAAAATCGGGTGACTGAAGCTTTCTTT
TRBJ2-7 | TRBD2 | . | TRBV12-5 | CASGLVGLTSGRSHEQYF | TGTGCTAGTGGTTTGGTAGGCCTGACTAGCGGGAGGTCCCACGAGCAGTACTTC
TRBJ2-7 | . | . | TRBV2 | CASLLPDLGGRGRF | TGTGCCAGCTTATTACCAGACCTAGGTGGCAGGGGAAGATTC
TRBJ2-5 | TRBD2 | . | TRBV5-6 | CASSLVSSGETQYF | TGTGCCAGCAGCTTGGTCTCTAGCGGTGAGACCCAGTACTTC
TRBJ1-2 | . | . | TRBV11-1 | CASSPDSSGGYTF | TGTGCCAGCAGCCCGGACAGTTCAGGAGGCTACACCTTC
TRBJ1-2 | TRBD1 | once | TRBV2 | CASSGTGDYGYTF | TGTGCCAGCAGTGGGACAGGGGACTATGGCTACACCTTC
TRBJ2-2 | TRBD1 | . | TRBV7-9 | CASSSDRATGELFF | TGTGCCAGCAGCTCAGACAGGGCCACCGGGGAGCTGTTTTTT
TRBJ2-7 | TRBD1 | . | TRBV5-3 | CARSLPGQRYEQYF | TGTGCCAGAAGCTTACCGGGACAGAGGTACGAGCAGTACTTC
TRBJ1-1 | . | . | TRBV18 | CASQRNFNLEAEAFF | TGTGCCAGCCAGCGAAATTTTAACTTGGAAGCTGAAGCTTTCTTT
TRBJ1-5 | . | once | TRBV7-8 | CASSHGQNQPQHF | TGTGCCAGCAGCCATGGGCAAAATCAGCCCCAGCATTTT
TRBJ2-5 | . | . | TRBV5-1 | CASSFGGETQYF | TGCGCCAGCAGCTTTGGGGGGGAGACCCAGTACTTC
TRBJ2-2 | . | . | TRBV7-2 | CASSFDTLGPGELFF | TGTGCCAGCAGCTTTGATACCCTGGGCCCCGGGGAGCTGTTTTTT
TRBJ2-2 | TRBD1 | . | TRBV5-5 | CASSFVGGDTGELFF | TGTGCCAGCAGCTTCGTAGGGGGCGACACCGGGGAGCTGTTTTTT
TRBJ1-1 | . | . | TRBV25-1 | CASSARQRGTEAFF | TGTGCCAGCAGTGCCCGCCAACGAGGGACTGAAGCTTTCTTT
TRBJ2-5 | TRBD1 | . | TRBV30 | CAWSVRRAGGVTETQYF | TGTGCCTGGAGTGTACGTCGGGCAGGGGGTGTCACAGAGACCCAGTACTTC
TRBJ1-3 | TRBD1 | . | TRBV18 | CASSPGQANSGNTIYF | TGTGCCAGCTCACCCGGACAGGCCAACTCTGGAAACACCATATATTTT